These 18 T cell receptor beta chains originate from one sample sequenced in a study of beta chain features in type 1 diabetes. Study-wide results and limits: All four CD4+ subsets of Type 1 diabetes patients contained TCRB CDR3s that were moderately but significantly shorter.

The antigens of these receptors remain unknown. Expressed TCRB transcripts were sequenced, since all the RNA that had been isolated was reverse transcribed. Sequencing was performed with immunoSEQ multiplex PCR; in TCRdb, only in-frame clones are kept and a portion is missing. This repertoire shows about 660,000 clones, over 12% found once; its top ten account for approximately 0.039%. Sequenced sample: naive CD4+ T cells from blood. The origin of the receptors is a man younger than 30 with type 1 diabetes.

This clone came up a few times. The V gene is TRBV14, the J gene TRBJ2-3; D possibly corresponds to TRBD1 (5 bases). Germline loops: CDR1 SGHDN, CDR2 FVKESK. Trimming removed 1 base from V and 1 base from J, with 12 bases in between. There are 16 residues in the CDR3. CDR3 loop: CASSQGLRARTDTQYF. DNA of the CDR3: TGTGCCAGCAGCCAAGGACTCAGGGCGCGCACAGATACGCAGTATTTT.

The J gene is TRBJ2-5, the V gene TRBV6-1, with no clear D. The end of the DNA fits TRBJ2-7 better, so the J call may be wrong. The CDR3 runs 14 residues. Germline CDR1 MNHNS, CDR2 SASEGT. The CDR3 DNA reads TGTGCCAGCTCTCCGTCAGTCGCCTCCTACGAGCAGTACTTC. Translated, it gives CASSPSVASYEQYF.

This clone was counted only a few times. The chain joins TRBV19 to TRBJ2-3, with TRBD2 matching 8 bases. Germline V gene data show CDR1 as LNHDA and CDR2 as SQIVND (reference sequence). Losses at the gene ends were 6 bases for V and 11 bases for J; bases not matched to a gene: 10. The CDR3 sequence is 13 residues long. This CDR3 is CASRRRRGEWQYF. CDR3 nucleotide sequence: TGTGCCAGTAGGCGCCGGCGGGGGGAATGGCAGTATTTT. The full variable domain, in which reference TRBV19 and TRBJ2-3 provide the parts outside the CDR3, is DGGITQSPKYLFRKEGQNVTLSCEQNLNHDAMYWYRQDPGQGLRLIYYSQIVNDFQKGDIAEGYSVSREKKESFPLTVTSAQKNPTAFYLCASRRRRGEWQYFGPGTRLTVL.

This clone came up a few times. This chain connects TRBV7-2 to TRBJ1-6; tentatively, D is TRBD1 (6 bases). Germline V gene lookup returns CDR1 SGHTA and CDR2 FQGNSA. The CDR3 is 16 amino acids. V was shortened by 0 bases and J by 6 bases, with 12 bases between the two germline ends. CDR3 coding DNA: TGTGCCAGCAGCTTAGCGGCACAGGGCTCTAATTCACCCCTCCACTTT. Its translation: CASSLAAQGSNSPLHF.

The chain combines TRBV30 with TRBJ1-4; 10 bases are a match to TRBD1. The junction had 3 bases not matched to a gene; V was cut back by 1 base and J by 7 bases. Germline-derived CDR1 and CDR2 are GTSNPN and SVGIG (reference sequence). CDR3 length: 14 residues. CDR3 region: CAWSGGQGSEKLFF. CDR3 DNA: TGTGCCTGGAGTGGGGGACAGGGGAGTGAAAAACTGTTTTTT.

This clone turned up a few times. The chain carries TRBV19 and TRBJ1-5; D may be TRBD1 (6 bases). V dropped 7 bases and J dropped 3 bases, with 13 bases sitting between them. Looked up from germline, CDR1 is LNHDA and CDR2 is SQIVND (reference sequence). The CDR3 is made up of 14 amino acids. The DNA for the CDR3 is TGTGCCAGTACCACCTACAGGGCCAATCAGCCCCAGCATTTT. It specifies CASTTYRANQPQHF.

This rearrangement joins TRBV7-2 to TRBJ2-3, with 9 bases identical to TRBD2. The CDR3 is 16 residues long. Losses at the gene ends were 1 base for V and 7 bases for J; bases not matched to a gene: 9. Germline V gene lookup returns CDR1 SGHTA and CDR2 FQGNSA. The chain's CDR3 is CASSLVSAGGRYTQYF. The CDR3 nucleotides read TGTGCCAGCAGCTTAGTCTCAGCGGGGGGACGGTATACGCAGTATTTT. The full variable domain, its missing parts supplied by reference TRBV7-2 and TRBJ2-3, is GAGVSQSPSNKVTEKGKDVELRCDPISGHTALYWYRQSLGQGLEFLIYFQGNSAPDKSGLPSDRFSAERTGGSVSTLTIQRTQQEDSAVYLCASSLVSAGGRYTQYFGPGTRLTVL.

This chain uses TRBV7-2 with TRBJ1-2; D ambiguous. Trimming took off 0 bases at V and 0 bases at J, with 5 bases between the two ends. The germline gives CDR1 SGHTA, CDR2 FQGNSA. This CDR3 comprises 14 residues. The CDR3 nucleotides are TGTGCCAGCAGCTTAGCGGCAGCTAACTATGGCTACACCTTC. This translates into CASSLAAANYGYTF.

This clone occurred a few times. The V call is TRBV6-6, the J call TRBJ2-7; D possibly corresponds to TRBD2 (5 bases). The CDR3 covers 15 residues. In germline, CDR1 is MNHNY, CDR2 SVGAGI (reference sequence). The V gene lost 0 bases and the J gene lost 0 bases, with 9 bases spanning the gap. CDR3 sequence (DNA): TGTGCCAGCAGTTACTCTCCGGGGTCCTCCTACGAGCAGTACTTC. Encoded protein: CASSYSPGSSYEQYF.

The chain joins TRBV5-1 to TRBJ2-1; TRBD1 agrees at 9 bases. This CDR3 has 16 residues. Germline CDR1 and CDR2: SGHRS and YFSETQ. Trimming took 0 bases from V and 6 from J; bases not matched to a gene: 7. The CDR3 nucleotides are TGCGCCAGCAGCTTGGTGACGGGACAGGGACGCAATGAGCAGTTCTTC. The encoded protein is CASSLVTGQGRNEQFF.

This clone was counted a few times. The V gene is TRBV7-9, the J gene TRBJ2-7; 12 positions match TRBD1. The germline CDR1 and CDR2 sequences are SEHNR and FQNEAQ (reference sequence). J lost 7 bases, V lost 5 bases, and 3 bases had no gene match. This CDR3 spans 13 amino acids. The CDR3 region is CASSGTGGREQYF. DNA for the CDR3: TGTGCCAGCAGCGGGACAGGGGGCAGGGAGCAGTACTTC.

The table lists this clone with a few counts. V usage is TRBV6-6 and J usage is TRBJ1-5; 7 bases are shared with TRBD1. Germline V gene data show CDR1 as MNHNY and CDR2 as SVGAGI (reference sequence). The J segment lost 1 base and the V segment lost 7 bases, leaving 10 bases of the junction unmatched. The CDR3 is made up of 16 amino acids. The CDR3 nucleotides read TGTGCCAGCAATCCACAGGGGTTCGTAAGCAATCAGCCCCAGCATTTT. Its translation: CASNPQGFVSNQPQHF.

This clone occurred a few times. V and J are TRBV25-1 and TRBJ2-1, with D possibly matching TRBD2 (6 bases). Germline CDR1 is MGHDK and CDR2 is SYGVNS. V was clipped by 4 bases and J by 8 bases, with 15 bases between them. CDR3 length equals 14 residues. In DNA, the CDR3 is TGTGCCAGCAGTGCGAGACTAGGGTCATATGAGCAGTTCTTC. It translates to CASSARLGSYEQFF.

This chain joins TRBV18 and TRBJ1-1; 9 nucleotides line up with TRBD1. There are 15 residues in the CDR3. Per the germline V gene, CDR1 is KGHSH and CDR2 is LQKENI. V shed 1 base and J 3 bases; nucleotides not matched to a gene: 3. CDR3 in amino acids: CASSPQDRGDTEAFF. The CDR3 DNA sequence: TGTGCCAGCTCACCACAAGACAGGGGGGACACTGAAGCTTTCTTT.

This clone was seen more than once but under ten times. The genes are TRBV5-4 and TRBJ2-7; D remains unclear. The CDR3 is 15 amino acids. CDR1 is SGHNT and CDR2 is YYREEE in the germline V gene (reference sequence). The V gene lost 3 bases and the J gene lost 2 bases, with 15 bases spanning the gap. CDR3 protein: CASSSQALPPYEQYF. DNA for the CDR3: TGTGCCAGCAGCTCCCAGGCCCTTCCCCCCTACGAGCAGTACTTC.

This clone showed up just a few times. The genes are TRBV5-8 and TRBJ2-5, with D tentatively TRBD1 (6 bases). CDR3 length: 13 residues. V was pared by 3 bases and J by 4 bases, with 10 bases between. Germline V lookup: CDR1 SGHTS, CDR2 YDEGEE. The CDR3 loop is CASSSPGVETQYF. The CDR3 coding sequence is TGTGCCAGCAGCTCCCCAGGGGTAGAGACCCAGTACTTC.

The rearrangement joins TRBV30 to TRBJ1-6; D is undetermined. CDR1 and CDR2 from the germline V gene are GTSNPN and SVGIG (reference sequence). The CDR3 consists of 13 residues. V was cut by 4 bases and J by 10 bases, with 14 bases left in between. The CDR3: CAWMEGSGSPLHF. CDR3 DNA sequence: TGTGCCTGGATGGAGGGCTCGGGGTCACCCCTCCACTTT.

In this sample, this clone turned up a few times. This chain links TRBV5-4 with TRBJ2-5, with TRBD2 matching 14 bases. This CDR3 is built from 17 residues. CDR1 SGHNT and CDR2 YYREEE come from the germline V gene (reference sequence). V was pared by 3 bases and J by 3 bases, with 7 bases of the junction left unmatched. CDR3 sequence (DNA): TGTGCCAGCAGCTACCGACTAGCGGGAGGGAACGAAGAGACCCAGTACTTC. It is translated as CASSYRLAGGNEETQYF. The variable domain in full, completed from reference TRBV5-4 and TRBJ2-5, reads ETGVTQSPTHLIKTRGQQVTLRCSSQSGHNTVSWYQQALGQGPQFIFQYYREEENGRGNFPPRFSGLQFPNYSSELNVNALELDDSALYLCASSYRLAGGNEETQYFGPGTRLLVL.